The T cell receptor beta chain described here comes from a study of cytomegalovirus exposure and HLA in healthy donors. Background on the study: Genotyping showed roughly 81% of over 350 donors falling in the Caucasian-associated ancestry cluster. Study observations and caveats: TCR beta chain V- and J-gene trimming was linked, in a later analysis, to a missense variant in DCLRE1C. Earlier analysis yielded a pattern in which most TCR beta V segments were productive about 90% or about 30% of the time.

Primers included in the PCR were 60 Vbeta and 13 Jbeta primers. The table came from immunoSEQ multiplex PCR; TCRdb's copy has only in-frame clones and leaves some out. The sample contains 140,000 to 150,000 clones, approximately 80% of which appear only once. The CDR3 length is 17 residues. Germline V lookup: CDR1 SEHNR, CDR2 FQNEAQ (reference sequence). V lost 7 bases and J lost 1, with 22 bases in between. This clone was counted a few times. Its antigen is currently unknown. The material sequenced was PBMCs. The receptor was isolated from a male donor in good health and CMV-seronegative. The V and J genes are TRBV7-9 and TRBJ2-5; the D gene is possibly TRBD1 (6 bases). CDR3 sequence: CASKRSGKQGIQETQYF. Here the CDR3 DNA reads TGTGCCAGCAAGAGATCAGGAAAACAGGGAATCCAAGAGACCCAGTACTTC. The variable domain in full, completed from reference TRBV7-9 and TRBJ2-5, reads DTGVSQNPRHKITKRGQNVTFRCDPISEHNRLYWYRQTLGQGPEFLTYFQNEAQLEKSRLLSDRFSAERPKGSFSTLEIQRTEQGDSAMYLCASKRSGKQGIQETQYFGPGTRLLVL.